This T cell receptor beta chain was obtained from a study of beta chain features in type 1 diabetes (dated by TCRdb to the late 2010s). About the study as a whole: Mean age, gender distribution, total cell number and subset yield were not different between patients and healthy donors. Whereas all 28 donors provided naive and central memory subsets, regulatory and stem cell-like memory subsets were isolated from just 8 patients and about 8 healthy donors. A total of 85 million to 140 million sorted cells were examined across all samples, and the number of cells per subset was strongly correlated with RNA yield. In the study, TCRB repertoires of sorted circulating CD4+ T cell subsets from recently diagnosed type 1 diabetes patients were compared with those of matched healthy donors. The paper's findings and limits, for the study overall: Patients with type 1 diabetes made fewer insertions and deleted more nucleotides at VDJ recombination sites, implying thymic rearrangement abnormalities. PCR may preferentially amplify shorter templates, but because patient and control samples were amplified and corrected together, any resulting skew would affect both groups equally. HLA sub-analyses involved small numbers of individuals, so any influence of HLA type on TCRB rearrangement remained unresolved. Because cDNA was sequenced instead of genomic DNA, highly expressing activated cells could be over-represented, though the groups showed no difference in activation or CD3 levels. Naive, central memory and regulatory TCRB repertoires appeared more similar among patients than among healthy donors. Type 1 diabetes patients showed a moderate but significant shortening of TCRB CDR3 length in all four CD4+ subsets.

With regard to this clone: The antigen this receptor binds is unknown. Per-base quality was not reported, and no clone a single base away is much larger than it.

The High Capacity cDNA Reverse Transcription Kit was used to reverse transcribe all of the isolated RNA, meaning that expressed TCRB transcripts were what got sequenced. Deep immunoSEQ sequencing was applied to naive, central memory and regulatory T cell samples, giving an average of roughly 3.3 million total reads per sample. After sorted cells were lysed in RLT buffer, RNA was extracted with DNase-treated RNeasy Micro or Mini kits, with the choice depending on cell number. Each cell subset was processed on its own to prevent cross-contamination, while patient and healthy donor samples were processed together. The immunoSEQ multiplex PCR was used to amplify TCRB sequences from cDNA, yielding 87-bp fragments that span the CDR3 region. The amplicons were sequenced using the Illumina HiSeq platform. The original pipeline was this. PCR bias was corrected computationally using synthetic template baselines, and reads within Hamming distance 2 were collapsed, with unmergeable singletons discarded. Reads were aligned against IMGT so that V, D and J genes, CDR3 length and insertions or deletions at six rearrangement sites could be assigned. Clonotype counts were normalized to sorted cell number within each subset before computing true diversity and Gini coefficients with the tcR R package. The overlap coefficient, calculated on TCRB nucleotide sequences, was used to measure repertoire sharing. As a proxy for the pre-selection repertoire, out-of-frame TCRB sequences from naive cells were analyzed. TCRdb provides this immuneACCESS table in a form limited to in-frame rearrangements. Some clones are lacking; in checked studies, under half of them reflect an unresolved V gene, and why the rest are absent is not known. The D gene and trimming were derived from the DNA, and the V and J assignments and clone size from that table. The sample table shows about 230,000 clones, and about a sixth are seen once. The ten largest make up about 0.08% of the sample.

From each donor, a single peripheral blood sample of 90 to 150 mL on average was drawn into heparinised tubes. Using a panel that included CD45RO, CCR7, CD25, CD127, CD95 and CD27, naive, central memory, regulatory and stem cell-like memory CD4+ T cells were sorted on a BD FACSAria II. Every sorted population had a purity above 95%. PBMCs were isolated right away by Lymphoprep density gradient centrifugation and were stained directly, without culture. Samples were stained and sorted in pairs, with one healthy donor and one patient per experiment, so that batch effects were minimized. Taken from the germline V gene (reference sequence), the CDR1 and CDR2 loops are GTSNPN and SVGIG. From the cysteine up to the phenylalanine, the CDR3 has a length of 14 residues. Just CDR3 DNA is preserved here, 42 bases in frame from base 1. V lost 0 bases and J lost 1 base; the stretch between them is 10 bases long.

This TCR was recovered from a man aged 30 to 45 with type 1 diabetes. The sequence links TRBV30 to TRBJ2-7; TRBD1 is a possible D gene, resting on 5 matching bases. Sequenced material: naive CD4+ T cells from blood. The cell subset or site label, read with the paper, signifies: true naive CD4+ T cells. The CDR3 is CAWSVGALSYEQYF. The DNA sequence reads TGTGCCTGGAGTGTAGGGGCACTTTCCTACGAGCAGTACTTC.